This T cell receptor beta chain was identified during a study of T cell responses to AZD1222 COVID-19 vaccine. The study, taken as a whole, reports: Females made up more of the donors, who were largely white British, and clonal diversity may have come out too low. Reports indicate that nearly half of spike-specific TCRs are directed at unmutated variant regions.

Concerning this clone itself: Its antigen is not known.

Measured with immunoSEQ multiplex PCR; TCRdb has only the in-frame clones, and not every one. The repertoire includes just under 95,000 clones, 70% to 90% of them detected once, and less than 15% sits in the top ten. Sequencing used peripheral blood, obtained on day 0 of AZD1222 vaccination. The sequence was collected from an adult in good health.

CDR3 coding DNA: TGTGCCAGCACTGGACAGGGTGGGCAGCCCCAGCATTTT. Translating it yields CASTGQGGQPQHF. The V call is TRBV2, the J call TRBJ1-5, with 8 nucleotides matching TRBD1. The CDR3 totals 13 residues. After removal of 7 bases from V and 7 bases from J, the junction contained 6 bases not matched to a gene. The V gene's germline CDR1 is SNHLY and CDR2 FYNNEI.